This TCR beta chain was observed in a study of control samples from healthy donors and cancer patients. Sequencing used immunoSEQ multiplex PCR; TCRdb keeps in-frame clones, though not all of them. Of 100,000 to 110,000 clones listed, about 90% are singletons. The TCR was taken from a woman aged 45 to 65 in good health. The sequencing input was blood.

DNA for the CDR3: TGTGCCAGCAGTCCGACTAGAGAGACCCAGTACTTC. Amino acids: CASSPTRETQYF. The chain recombines TRBV12-3 or TRBV12-4 with TRBJ2-5, with D possibly being TRBD2 (6 bases). This CDR3 is built from 12 residues. Trimming stripped 5 bases from V and 4 bases from J, with 8 bases between.